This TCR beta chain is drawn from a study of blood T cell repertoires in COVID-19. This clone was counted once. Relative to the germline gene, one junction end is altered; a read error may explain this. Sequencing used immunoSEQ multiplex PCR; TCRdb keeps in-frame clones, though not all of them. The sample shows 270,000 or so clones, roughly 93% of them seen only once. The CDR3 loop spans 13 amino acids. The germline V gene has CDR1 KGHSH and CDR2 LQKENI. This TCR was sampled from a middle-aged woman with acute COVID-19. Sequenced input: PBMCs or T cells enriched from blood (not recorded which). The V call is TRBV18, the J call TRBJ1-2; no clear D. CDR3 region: CASSPQLGYGYTF. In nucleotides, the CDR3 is TGTGCCAGCTCGCCACAGCTTGGCTATGGCTACACCTTC.